One and the same sample provided the 19 T cell receptor beta chains below, sequenced in a study of chemoradiotherapy in HPV16-positive cancers. Measured with immunoSEQ multiplex PCR; TCRdb has only the in-frame clones, and not every one. The sample has about 1,800 clones; 80% to 85% are singletons. The specimen was tumor tissue, collected from a patient who underwent chemoradiotherapy. The receptors were gathered from a human donor with HPV-associated anogenital cancer.

The chain uses TRBV6-5 and TRBJ2-2, with TRBD1 matching over 10 bases. Looked up from germline, CDR1 is MNHEY and CDR2 is SVGAGI. V lost 6 bases and J lost 7; bases outside the gene matches: 8. The CDR3 is 15 residues long. The CDR3 coding sequence is TGTGCCAGCAGCGAGACGACAGGGGGCAGCGGGGAGCTGTTTTTT. Protein sequence: CASSETTGGSGELFF.

This chain connects TRBV5-5 to TRBJ1-1, with D uncertain. V was pared by 1 base and J by 4 bases, with 8 bases between. Per the germline V gene, CDR1 is SGHKS and CDR2 is YYEKEE (reference sequence). The CDR3 runs to 13 residues. The CDR3 loop is CASSLSYGTEAFF. The DNA of the CDR3 is TGTGCCAGCAGCTTGTCCTACGGCACTGAAGCTTTCTTT.

V and J are TRBV30 and TRBJ1-1; no firm D call. V was pared by 2 bases and J by 0 bases, with 7 bases between. This CDR3 has 13 amino acids. Germline-derived CDR1 and CDR2 are GTSNPN and SVGIG (reference sequence). This chain's CDR3 is CAWSITVNTEAFF. CDR3 DNA: TGTGCCTGGAGTATCACTGTGAACACTGAAGCTTTCTTT. Complete variable domain (other parts from reference TRBV30 and TRBJ1-1): SQTIHQWPATLVQPVGSPLSLECTVEGTSNPNLYWYRQAAGRGLQLLFYSVGIGQISSEVPQNLSASRPQDRQFILSSKKLLLSDSGFYLCAWSITVNTEAFFGQGTRLTVV.

V gene TRBV7-2 combines with J gene TRBJ2-7, with 8 bases fitting TRBD2. V lost 5 bases, J lost 2 bases, and 8 bases stayed unmatched. Per germline, CDR1 SGHTA and CDR2 FQGNSA. The CDR3 sequence is 15 residues long. CDR3 sequence: CASSREAGAAYEQYF. As DNA, the CDR3 is TGTGCCAGCAGCCGCGAAGCGGGAGCCGCCTACGAGCAGTACTTC. The whole variable domain, remainder taken from reference TRBV7-2 and TRBJ2-7, is GAGVSQSPSNKVTEKGKDVELRCDPISGHTALYWYRQSLGQGLEFLIYFQGNSAPDKSGLPSDRFSAERTGGSVSTLTIQRTQQEDSAVYLCASSREAGAAYEQYFGPGTRLTVT.

This chain uses TRBV30 with TRBJ1-4; D unresolved. Germline CDR1 reads GTSNPN; CDR2 reads SVGIG (reference sequence). Trimming removed 0 bases at V and 13 bases at J, with 15 bases between. There are 13 residues in the CDR3. The CDR3 DNA reads as TGTGCCTGGAGTGTAGGATATGCGGCCGGACTGTTTTTT. Translated, it gives CAWSVGYAAGLFF.

CDR3 amino acids: CASSQETPPRTDTQYF. CDR3 DNA: TGTGCCAGCAGCCAAGAAACTCCCCCTCGCACAGATACGCAGTATTTT. This chain links TRBV4-2 with TRBJ2-3; D is uncertain. The CDR3 consists of 16 residues. The V and J ends lost 0 bases and 1 base respectively, with 11 bases between them. Germline V gene data show CDR1 as LGHNA and CDR2 as YNFKEQ.

The chain recombines TRBV13 with TRBJ1-1, with D perhaps TRBD1 (6 bases). CDR3 length: 14 amino acids. CDR1 is PRHDT and CDR2 is FYEKMQ in the germline V gene (reference sequence). V lost 0 bases and J lost 6, with 11 bases in between. In DNA, the CDR3 is TGTGCCAGCAGCTTAGGGGCAGGGGACCCTGAAGCTTTCTTT. Its protein product is CASSLGAGDPEAFF.

About this clone: At one end the junction does not follow the germline gene, possibly because of a read error. The CDR3 DNA follows: TGTGCTAGCAGCCGTGACCTCGACAGTGAAGCTTTCTTT. Translating gives CASSRDLDSEAFF. The rearrangement uses TRBV7-7 and TRBJ1-1; D may be TRBD1 (5 bases). The germline CDR1 and CDR2 sequences are SSHAT and FNYEAQ (reference sequence). CDR3 length equals 13 residues.

This clone was observed once. The gene calls are TRBV4-1 and TRBJ1-2, with 7 bases that match TRBD1. Germline V gene sequence: CDR1 MGHRA, CDR2 YSYEKL. The V gene end was trimmed by 3 bases and the J gene end by 4 bases; junction bases not matched to a gene: 11. The CDR3 sequence is 16 residues long. CDR3 nucleotide sequence: TGCGCCAGCAGCCAGGCCCAGGGGGTGGGTATCTATGGCTACACCTTC. Amino acids: CASSQAQGVGIYGYTF.

V gene TRBV9 combines with J gene TRBJ2-5; D is perhaps TRBD2 (6 bases). Between the trimmed V and J ends, which lost 0 bases and 4 bases, there was a span of 16 bases. Germline CDR1 SGDLS, CDR2 YYNGEE. CDR3 length: 16 amino acids. The CDR3 region has the DNA TGTGCCAGCAGCGTAGCAGGAAGGGGAGGTCGAGAGACCCAGTACTTC. It specifies CASSVAGRGGRETQYF.

In this sample, this clone turned up once. V gene TRBV11-2 combines with J gene TRBJ2-3, with D uncertain. This CDR3 region has 14 residues. Per the germline V gene, CDR1 is SGHAT and CDR2 is FQNNGV. V was clipped by 1 base and J by 6 bases, with 11 bases between them. The CDR3, as DNA: TGTGCCAGCAGCTTAGGCCCCCTTTTGGATACGCAGTATTTT. Its translation is CASSLGPLLDTQYF.

This chain joins TRBV27 and TRBJ1-1, with D hard to call. CDR1 MNHEY and CDR2 SMNVEV come from the germline V gene (reference sequence). The CDR3 is 14 residues long. The V end lost 6 bases, the J end lost 11 bases, and 22 bases lay between the germline ends. The CDR3 region has the DNA TGTGCCAGCAGCCGATTAGGAGGTTTAGAGGAGGCTTTCTTT. This gives the protein CASSRLGGLEEAFF.

The chain uses TRBV5-4 and TRBJ2-1; no reliable D call. CDR3 length equals 14 residues. The germline V gene encodes CDR1 SGHNT and CDR2 YYREEE (reference sequence). V was clipped by 5 bases and J by 6 bases, with 15 bases between them. The CDR3, as DNA: TGTGCCAGCAGTCGATCCCCCACGGGCAATGAGCAGTTCTTC. It codes for CASSRSPTGNEQFF.

The CDR3 DNA is TGTGCCAGCAGTGAACTAGCGGGAGACACCGGGGAGCTGTTTTTT. It specifies CASSELAGDTGELFF. The rearrangement links TRBV6-1 to TRBJ2-2; TRBD2 matches at 10 bases. The ends lost 2 bases at V and 3 bases at J; junction bases unmatched: 0. This CDR3 contains 15 residues. Germline loops: CDR1 MNHNS, CDR2 SASEGT.

The chain recombines TRBV28 with TRBJ2-5; D is unresolved. The length of the CDR3 is 12 residues. From germline, CDR1 is MDHEN and CDR2 SYDVKM. Trimming removed 4 bases at V and 10 bases at J, with 13 bases between. For the CDR3, the DNA is TGTGCCAGCAGTTCGGGTCTCTCTGACCAGTACTTC. It specifies CASSSGLSDQYF.

V usage is TRBV11-2 and J usage is TRBJ1-2; D remains unclear. Germline V gives CDR1 SGHAT, CDR2 FQNNGV. This CDR3 has 13 residues. Trimming took 2 bases from V and 3 from J, leaving 7 bases between them. The CDR3 here is CASSLSQDYGYTF. CDR3 DNA: TGTGCCAGCAGCTTATCGCAGGACTATGGCTACACCTTC.

A remark on this clone: At the DNA level, this CDR3 is encoded by other sequences in the same sample as well. The gene calls are TRBV7-9 and TRBJ1-1; 8 bases match TRBD1. The germline CDR1 and CDR2 sequences are SEHNR and FQNEAQ (reference sequence). The CDR3 runs to 17 residues. Trimming at V came to 1 base and at J to 1 base, leaving 8 bases not matched to a gene. The CDR3 region has the DNA TGTGCCAGCAGCTTAGGACAGGGGAGAGGAGGGAACACTGAAGCTTTCTTT. As protein: CASSLGQGRGGNTEAFF.

The rearrangement joins TRBV28 to TRBJ2-7; D gene unclear. The ends were cut back, 5 bases at V and 2 bases at J, with 10 bases in the middle. Germline values: CDR1 MDHEN, CDR2 SYDVKM. The CDR3 contains 13 residues. CDR3 sequence (DNA): TGTGCCAGCAGTCCCCTAGGACCCTACGAGCAGTACTTC. Translating it yields CASSPLGPYEQYF.

The chain combines TRBV7-2 with TRBJ2-2; possible D gene TRBD1, 6 bases. Germline V CDR1 and CDR2: SGHTA, FQGNSA. CDR3 length equals 14 residues. Trimming stripped 4 bases from V and 6 bases from J, with 12 bases between. The CDR3 DNA reads TGTGCCAGCAGCTACAAGGCAGGGGCCGGGGAGCTGTTTTTT. It codes for CASSYKAGAGELFF. The full variable domain, in which reference TRBV7-2 and TRBJ2-2 provide the parts outside the CDR3, is GAGVSQSPSNKVTEKGKDVELRCDPISGHTALYWYRQSLGQGLEFLIYFQGNSAPDKSGLPSDRFSAERTGGSVSTLTIQRTQQEDSAVYLCASSYKAGAGELFFGEGSRLTVL.